A single sample is the source of the 27 T cell receptor beta chains below, sequenced in a study of spatial heterogeneity in lung cancer. Study-wide findings and caveats: One measure, the expanded intratumoral alpha and beta TCR count, tracked tumor mutation counts.

Time point noted: sample taken at primary tumor resection. TCRdb reanalysed the 5' RACE reads using MiXCR and keeps one entry per CDR3 protein. The sample lists roughly 630 distinct CDR3 sequences, roughly 11% occurring once. Their antigens are not known. The sequences come from lung tumor tissue, collected at surgery. These receptors originate from a female donor with early-stage non-small cell lung cancer.

By share, this clonotype ranks as medium-sized. This beta chain is a stray sequence in a library constructed for alpha chains; its clone size is not meaningful. The rearrangement joins TRBV7-9 to TRBJ1-1; D is undetermined. Germline V CDR1 and CDR2: SEHNR, FQNEAQ (reference sequence). V lost 5 bases and J lost 4, with 14 bases in between. The CDR3 contains 14 residues. The CDR3 nucleotides read TGTGCCAGCAGCCTGCAGGTCTGGGCCACTGAAGCTTTCTTT. Residues: CASSLQVWATEAFF. Full variable domain (remainder filled in from reference TRBV7-9 and TRBJ1-1): DTGVSQNPRHKITKRGQNVTFRCDPISEHNRLYWYRQTLGQGPEFLTYFQNEAQLEKSRLLSDRFSAERPKGSFSTLEIQRTEQGDSAMYLCASSLQVWATEAFFGQGTRLTVV.

By its share, this clonotype is large (0.1 to 1%). This beta chain is an unintended read in a library built for alpha chains; its size means little. The chain links TRBV29-1 to TRBJ2-7, with 8 bases matching TRBD2. This CDR3 has 11 residues. Germline V gene data show CDR1 as SQVTM and CDR2 as ANQGSEA. Losses at the gene ends were 6 bases for V and 6 bases for J; bases not matched to a gene: 4. The CDR3 reads CSVSRGGEQYF. As DNA, the CDR3 is TGCAGCGTCTCACGGGGGGGCGAGCAGTACTTC.

This clonotype ranks as medium-sized. As an off-target read in a library built for alpha chains, this beta chain has a frequency of little significance. The chain recombines TRBV4-3 with TRBJ2-5; D gene uncertain. CDR1 is LGHNA and CDR2 is YSLEER in the germline V gene. The CDR3 length is 15 residues. Trimming pared 6 bases from V and 0 bases from J, leaving 14 bases between. CDR3 sequence (DNA): TGCGCCAGCAGTCCCATGTACGGCTACCAAGAGACCCAGTACTTC. Translation: CASSPMYGYQETQYF.

By frequency in the sample, this clonotype is large. This beta chain is off target for a library built for alpha chains, so its abundance means little. The chain uses TRBV6-1 and TRBJ2-1; D remains ambiguous. CDR1 MNHNS and CDR2 SASEGT come from the germline V gene. This CDR3 contains 13 residues. V was pared by 7 bases and J by 4 bases, with 11 bases between. CDR3 DNA: TGTGCCAGCATGAATCTCGGGTACAATGAGCAGTTCTTC. Amino acid sequence: CASMNLGYNEQFF.

This clonotype is medium-sized. This beta chain slipped into a library made for alpha chains as a stray read, so its size is not meaningful. This chain uses TRBV6-6 with TRBJ1-2, with D possibly being TRBD1 (5 bases). Germline lookup yields CDR1 MNHNY and CDR2 SVGAGI (reference sequence). Trimming pared 4 bases from V and 8 bases from J, leaving 20 bases between. The CDR3 runs 15 residues. The CDR3 sequence: CASSSSLWGDRGYTF. The CDR3 nucleotides are TGTGCCAGCAGTTCCTCCTTATGGGGGGATCGCGGCTACACCTTC.

By share, this clonotype counts as medium-sized (0.01 to 0.1%). A library prepared for alpha chains yielded this beta chain as an off-target read; its size is of little meaning. The V gene is TRBV7-3, the J gene TRBJ2-3, with 9 bases matching TRBD2. Trimming cost V 2 bases and J 6 bases; bases outside gene matches: 9. From germline, CDR1 is SGHTA and CDR2 FQGTGA. CDR3 length equals 16 residues. The CDR3 DNA reads as TGTGCCAGCAGCTTAGGGGTAGCGGGGGCGGCGGATACGCAGTATTTT. It is translated as CASSLGVAGAADTQYF. Based on the CDR3 plus reference TRBV7-3 and TRBJ2-3, the full variable domain is GAGVSQTPSNKVTEKGKYVELRCDPISGHTALYWYRQSLGQGPEFLIYFQGTGAADDSGLPNDRFFAVRPEGSVSTLKIQRTERGDSAVYLCASSLGVAGAADTQYFGPGTRLTVL.

This clonotype ranks as large. The junction and the germline gene differ at one end; a read error may be behind it. A library prepared for alpha chains yielded this beta chain as an off-target read; its size is of little meaning. The CDR3 sequence is CASSLQPGGRETQYF. The CDR3 nucleotides are TGTGCTAGCAGCTTACAGCCAGGGGGCCGAGAGACCCAGTACTTC. This rearrangement joins TRBV7-7 to TRBJ2-5; TRBD1 aligns across 8 bases. The CDR3 extends over 15 amino acids. Looked up from germline, CDR1 is SSHAT and CDR2 is FNYEAQ (reference sequence).

Within the sample, this clonotype is medium-sized. The size of this beta chain means little, since it is a stray read in a library made for alpha chains. This chain links TRBV6-2 or TRBV6-3 with TRBJ2-6; the D is unclear. The CDR3 extends over 13 amino acids. V was cut by 8 bases and J by 0 bases, with 5 bases left in between. Germline values: CDR1 MNHEY, CDR2 SVGEGT. The CDR3 reads CASFRSGANVLTF. Written as DNA, the CDR3 is TGTGCCAGCTTTCGCTCTGGGGCCAACGTCCTGACTTTC.

Notes on this clonotype: This beta chain is off target for a library built for alpha chains, so its abundance means little. The genes are TRBV4-1 and TRBJ1-6; 10 bases match TRBD1. Germline V CDR1 and CDR2: MGHRA, YSYEKL. There are 16 residues in the CDR3. The V gene end was trimmed by 0 bases and the J gene end by 14 bases; junction bases not matched to a gene: 10. The CDR3 region has the DNA TGCGCCAGCAGCCAAGATTCTGGGACAGGGGAATTCACCCTCCACTTT. Translation gives CASSQDSGTGEFTLHF.

In this sample, this clonotype is medium-sized. This may be a read error, as it is one base from a much larger clone. This beta chain lies outside the target of a library built for alpha chains; its clone size means little. The chain carries TRBV18 and TRBJ2-3, with D unclear. CDR3 length: 13 residues. V lost 5 bases and J lost 4, with 10 bases in between. Germline V gene sequence: CDR1 KGHSH, CDR2 LQKENI. CDR3 coding DNA: TGTGCCAGCTCATTCCGGGTTGCAGATACGCAGTATTTT. Translating it yields CASSFRVADTQYF.

By share of the sample, this clonotype is medium-sized (0.01 to 0.1%). This beta chain lies outside the target of a library built for alpha chains; its clone size means little. In DNA form, the CDR3 reads TGTGCCAGCAGCTTACTCAGGGACGGCGGGGAGCTGTTTTTT. Its protein product is CASSLLRDGGELFF. The chain links TRBV7-9 to TRBJ2-2, with D perhaps assigned TRBD1 or TRBD2 (5 bases each). Germline V gene lookup returns CDR1 SEHNR and CDR2 FQNEAQ (reference sequence). The V gene lost 2 bases and the J gene lost 7 bases, with 11 bases spanning the gap. The CDR3 loop spans 14 amino acids.

This clonotype is deemed medium-sized. This beta chain lies outside the target of a library built for alpha chains; its clone size means little. The chain's CDR3 is CASSLTPGQPQHF. CDR3 bases: TGTGCCAGCAGTTTAACTCCCGGGCAGCCCCAGCATTTT. The V gene is TRBV12-3 or TRBV12-4, the J gene TRBJ1-5; D is undetermined. The CDR3 length is 13 residues. The V end lost 2 bases, the J end lost 7 bases, and 9 bases lay between the germline ends.

By sample share, this clonotype is medium-sized. This beta chain is off target for a library built for alpha chains, so its abundance means little. This chain uses TRBV5-4 with TRBJ2-3; maybe TRBD2 (6 bases). Trimming left V 5 bases short and J 14 bases short, with 27 bases between. This CDR3 has 15 amino acids. Per germline, CDR1 SGHNT and CDR2 YYREEE (reference sequence). The CDR3 is CASRIYRDSYTKGYF. The CDR3 coding sequence is TGTGCCAGCAGGATATACCGGGACTCGTACACCAAAGGGTATTTT.

This clonotype was detected a few times. As an off-target read in a library built for alpha chains, this beta chain has a frequency of little significance. The CDR3 DNA reads as TGTGCCAGCAGCCCTGGGACTAGCTCTCAGTACTTC. This codes for CASSPGTSSQYF. V usage is TRBV7-2 and J usage is TRBJ2-5; TRBD2 aligns across 9 bases. CDR3 size: 12 residues. V lost 5 bases and J lost 11; bases outside the gene matches: 6. CDR1 SGHTA and CDR2 FQGNSA come from the germline V gene.

This clonotype is large within its sample. Found in a library prepared for alpha chains, this beta chain is an off-target read, and its abundance has little meaning. For the CDR3, the DNA is TGTGCCAGCAGCCCAGCGGGAGCACCTTACTATGGCTACACCTTC. It translates to CASSPAGAPYYGYTF. The chain combines TRBV7-2 with TRBJ1-2; D gene unclear. This CDR3 is built from 15 residues. CDR1 SGHTA and CDR2 FQGNSA come from the germline V gene. The V gene lost 5 bases and the J gene lost 3 bases, with 16 bases spanning the gap.

This clonotype is medium-sized in the sample. As an off-target read in a library built for alpha chains, this beta chain has a frequency of little significance. CDR3 in amino acids: CASSLALVAGLAHNEQFF. The CDR3 region has the DNA TGTGCCAGCAGTTTAGCGCTTGTTGCGGGACTAGCCCACAATGAGCAGTTCTTC. The chain links TRBV12-3 or TRBV12-4 to TRBJ2-1; 9 bases agree with TRBD2. V lost 0 bases to trimming and J lost 5 bases; unmatched junction nucleotides: 11. The CDR3 spans 18 residues.

Within the sample, this clonotype is large. This beta chain turned up in a library designed for alpha chains; as an off-target read, its abundance says little. The chain uses TRBV9 and TRBJ2-7; 7 bases map to TRBD2. V shed 4 bases and J 2 bases; nucleotides not matched to a gene: 6. CDR3 size: 14 residues. Per germline, CDR1 SGDLS and CDR2 YYNGEE. The CDR3 here is CASSRSGAPYEQYF. CDR3 nucleotides: TGTGCCAGCAGCCGGAGCGGGGCCCCCTACGAGCAGTACTTC. Full variable domain (missing parts from reference TRBV9 and TRBJ2-7): DSGVTQTPKHLITATGQRVTLRCSPRSGDLSVYWYQQSLDQGLQFLIQYYNGEERAKGNILERFSAQQFPDLHSELNLSSLELGDSALYFCASSRSGAPYEQYFGPGTRLTVT.

About this clonotype itself: A library prepared for alpha chains yielded this beta chain as an off-target read; its size is of little meaning. The gene calls are TRBV20-1 and TRBJ2-3, with TRBD2 identical over 12 bases. The CDR3 covers 18 residues. Germline V CDR1 and CDR2: DFQATT, SNEGSKA (reference sequence). V lost 5 bases to trimming and J lost 0 bases; unmatched junction nucleotides: 12. CDR3 sequence: CSASPSGLAGSSTDTQYF. CDR3 nucleotides: TGCAGTGCTTCCCCTTCTGGACTAGCGGGGAGTAGCACAGATACGCAGTATTTT.

Judged by abundance, this clonotype is medium-sized. This beta chain is an unintended read in a library built for alpha chains; its size means little. This rearrangement joins TRBV20-1 to TRBJ2-3; D uncertain. V shed 4 bases and J shed 1 base, with 12 bases lying between them. This CDR3 is 14 amino acids long. Germline CDR1 DFQATT, CDR2 SNEGSKA (reference sequence). The CDR3 reads CSAINPLGTDTQYF. The CDR3 region has the DNA TGCAGTGCTATTAACCCTTTAGGCACAGATACGCAGTATTTT.

This clonotype counts as medium-sized (0.01 to 0.1%). This beta chain represents an off-target read in a library built for alpha chains; its size is of limited meaning. The chain joins TRBV20-1 to TRBJ2-7; 8 bases match TRBD1. CDR3 length: 15 amino acids. CDR1 is DFQATT and CDR2 is SNEGSKA in the germline V gene (reference sequence). V gave up 2 bases and J gave up 3 bases; unmatched junction bases: 9. The CDR3 DNA follows: TGCAGTGCTAGACTCTCGGACAGGGAGGACTACGAGCAGTACTTC. This codes for CSARLSDREDYEQYF.

In its sample, this clonotype is large. This beta chain is an off-target read within a library intended for alpha chains, so its frequency means little. This sequence joins TRBV18 and TRBJ2-2; D gene unclear. CDR1 is KGHSH and CDR2 is LQKENI in the germline V gene. CDR3 length: 13 residues. The V and J ends lost 0 bases and 2 bases respectively, with 1 base between them. CDR3 sequence reads: CASSPPNTGELFF. DNA for the CDR3: TGTGCCAGCTCACCACCAAACACCGGGGAGCTGTTTTTT.

This clonotype is large in the sample. Because the CDR3's place on the DNA is in doubt, the DNA is left out and the CDR3 is given as listed by TCRdb. With the library built for alpha chains, this beta chain is off target and its frequency is not meaningful. The chain links TRBV6-2 or TRBV6-3 to TRBJ2-2; no check of the table's D call, TRBD2, against the DNA was made. The CDR3 adds up to 16 amino acids, both ends counted. Per germline, CDR1 MNHEY and CDR2 SVGEGT. CDR3 protein: CASILGLAALTGELFF.

This clonotype is labeled large. Little can be read into the size of this beta chain, an off-target read in a library designed for alpha chains. The chain recombines TRBV3-1 with TRBJ2-5; 9 nucleotides align to TRBD1. J gave up 3 bases and V 6 bases, and 5 bases lay outside the gene matches. CDR3 length: 14 residues. From germline, CDR1 is LGHDT and CDR2 YNNKEL (reference sequence). The DNA of the CDR3 is TGTGCCAGCAGGAGTGGACAGGGGAAAGAGACCCAGTACTTC. It encodes CASRSGQGKETQYF.

In this sample, this clonotype is medium-sized. The size of this beta chain means little, since it is a stray read in a library made for alpha chains. The genes are TRBV12-3 or TRBV12-4 and TRBJ2-1; no definite D call. The CDR3 loop spans 14 amino acids. Trimming pared 5 bases from V and 5 bases from J, leaving 13 bases between. DNA for the CDR3: TGTGCCAGCAGTACGTATTTTGGGGACAATGAGCAGTTCTTC. It is translated as CASSTYFGDNEQFF.

By share, this clonotype ranks as large (0.1 to 1%). A library made for alpha chains picked up this beta chain off target, so its size means little. The genes are TRBV20-1 and TRBJ2-1, with no clear D. V was cut by 6 bases and J by 0 bases, with 12 bases left in between. The CDR3 consists of 14 residues. Germline-derived CDR1 and CDR2 are DFQATT and SNEGSKA (reference sequence). This CDR3 reads CSAPDGISYNEQFF. CDR3 nucleotide sequence: TGCAGTGCCCCGGACGGCATCTCCTACAATGAGCAGTTCTTC.

This clonotype is medium-sized by share. Found in a library prepared for alpha chains, this beta chain is an off-target read, and its abundance has little meaning. The rearrangement joins TRBV27 to TRBJ1-6; TRBD1 might be the D (5 bases). Trimming stripped 5 bases from V and 8 bases from J, with 10 bases between. The CDR3 covers 13 residues. In germline, CDR1 is MNHEY, CDR2 SMNVEV (reference sequence). CDR3 region: CASSHGTDSPLHF. The CDR3 DNA follows: TGTGCCAGCAGTCACGGGACTGATTCACCCCTCCACTTT.

This clonotype is large by share. This beta chain came through as a stray read in a library set up for alpha chains, and its size says little. The chain employs TRBV6-2 or TRBV6-3 and TRBJ2-1; 11 bases are shared with TRBD2. The V gene's germline CDR1 is MNHEY and CDR2 SVGEGT. J was trimmed by 3 bases and V by 4 bases; bases with no gene match: 17. The CDR3 has 20 residues. Here the CDR3 DNA reads TGTGCCAGCAGTTCAGGATTCAGGCCGGGACTAGCGGTTATCTACAATGAGCAGTTCTTC. Residues: CASSSGFRPGLAVIYNEQFF.